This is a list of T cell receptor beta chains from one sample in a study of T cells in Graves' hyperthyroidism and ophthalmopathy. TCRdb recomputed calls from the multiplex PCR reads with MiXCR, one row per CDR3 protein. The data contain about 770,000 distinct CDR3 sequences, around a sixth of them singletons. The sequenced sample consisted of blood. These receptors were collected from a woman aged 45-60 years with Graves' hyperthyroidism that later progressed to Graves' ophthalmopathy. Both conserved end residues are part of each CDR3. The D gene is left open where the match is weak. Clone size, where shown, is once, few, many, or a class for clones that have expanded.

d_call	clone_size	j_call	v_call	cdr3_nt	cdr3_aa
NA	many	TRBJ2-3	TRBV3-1	TGTGCCAGCAGCCTTTTAGGGAACACAGATACGCAGTATTTT	CASSLLGNTDTQYF
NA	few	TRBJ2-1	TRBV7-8	TGTGCCAGCAGCTTAGTAAGCAGGGGGGGGAATGAGCAGTTCTTC	CASSLVSRGGNEQFF
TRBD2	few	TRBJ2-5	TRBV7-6	TGTGCCAGCAGCCGTCTGGGGGGGGGAGGAGAGACCCAGTACTTC	CASSRLGGGGETQYF
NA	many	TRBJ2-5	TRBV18	TGTGCCAGCTCACTCGAGGGGACCCAGTACTTC	CASSLEGTQYF
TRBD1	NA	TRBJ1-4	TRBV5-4	TGTGCCAGCAGCCGACAGGGCGGAACTAATGAAAAACTGTTTTTT	CASSRQGGTNEKLFF
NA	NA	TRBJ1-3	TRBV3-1	TGTGCCAGCAGCCACAGGGGATCGGGAAACACCATATATTTT	CASSHRGSGNTIYF
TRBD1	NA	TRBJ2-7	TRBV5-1	TGCGCCAGCAGCTTAGCTGGACAGGGGTTGGGCGAGCAGTACTTC	CASSLAGQGLGEQYF
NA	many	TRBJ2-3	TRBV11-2	TGTGCCAGCAGCCCCGGAACCCTCCTCACAGATACGCAGTATTTT	CASSPGTLLTDTQYF
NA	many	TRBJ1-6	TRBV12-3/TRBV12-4	TGTGCCAGCAGTCGAGAATATAATTCACCCCTCCACTTT	CASSREYNSPLHF
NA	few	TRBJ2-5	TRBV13	TGTGCCAGCAGCTTAGCCCGACGTTCGGAGACCCAGTACTTC	CASSLARRSETQYF
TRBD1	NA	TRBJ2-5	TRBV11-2	TGTGCCAGCAGTTACGACAGGGACGAGACCCAGTACTTC	CASSYDRDETQYF
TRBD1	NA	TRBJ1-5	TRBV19	TGTGCCAGTAGTCCGGGCGCCCTTCAACGAGGCAGGGGGCGAAATCAGCCCCAGCATTTT	CASSPGALQRGRGRNQPQHF
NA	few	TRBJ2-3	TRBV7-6	TGTGCCAGCAGCTTAGCGGTCAGAGACAGCTTGAGCACAGATACGCAGTATTTT	CASSLAVRDSLSTDTQYF
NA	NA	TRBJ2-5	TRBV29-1	TGCAGCGTGCCTTTGAGTAGCAGGGCTCAGGGTGGGACCCAGTACTTC	CSVPLSSRAQGGTQYF
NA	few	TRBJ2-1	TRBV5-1	TGCGCCAGCAGCTTTGGAGGCTCTACCTACAATGAGCAGTTCTTC	CASSFGGSTYNEQFF
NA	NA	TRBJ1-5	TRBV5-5	TGTGCCAGCAGCTTGCGACAGGACAATCAGCCCCAGCATTTT	CASSLRQDNQPQHF
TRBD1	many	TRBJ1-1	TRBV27	TGTGCCACCTCGGGACAGTTGAACACTGAAGCTTTCTTT	CATSGQLNTEAFF
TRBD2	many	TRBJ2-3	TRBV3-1	TGTGCCAGCAGCCAAGTTACATTTTGGACTAGTGGGGCGGATACGCAGTATTTT	CASSQVTFWTSGADTQYF
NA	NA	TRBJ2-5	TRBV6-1	TGTGCCACCACGGGGTTACTGGAGACCCAGTACTTC	CATTGLLETQYF
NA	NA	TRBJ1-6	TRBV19	TGTGCCAGTAACACCCCTTTGGATAATTCACCCCTCCACTTT	CASNTPLDNSPLHF
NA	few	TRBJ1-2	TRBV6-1	TGTGCCAGCAGTACAGGGAATGGCTACACCTTC	CASSTGNGYTF
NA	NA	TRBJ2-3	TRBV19	TGTGCCAGTAGTATAAGACAGAGTAGCACAGATACGCAGTATTTT	CASSIRQSSTDTQYF
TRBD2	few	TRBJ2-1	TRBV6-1	TGTGCCAGCAGTAACTCCGGGACTAGAGGATACAATGAGCAGTTCTTC	CASSNSGTRGYNEQFF
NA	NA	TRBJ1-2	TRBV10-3	TGTGCCAGAAGTTTGGCGGACTCATATGGCTACACCTTC	CARSLADSYGYTF
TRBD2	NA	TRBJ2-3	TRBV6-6	TGTGCCAGCAGTTATCGGACTAGCGGGGGGTGGGATACGCAGTATTTT	CASSYRTSGGWDTQYF
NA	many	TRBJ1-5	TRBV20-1	TGCAGTGCTAGAGAGTATGGGCAGTCCAATCAGCCCCAGCATTTT	CSAREYGQSNQPQHF
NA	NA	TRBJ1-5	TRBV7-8	TGTGCCAGCAGCTCGAGGGCAGGGGCTGGACGCAATCAGCCCCAGCATTTT	CASSSRAGAGRNQPQHF
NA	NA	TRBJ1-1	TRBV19	TGTGCCAGTAGTATCTCGCCGGCCCGGTTTAGCACTGAAGCTTTCTTT	CASSISPARFSTEAFF
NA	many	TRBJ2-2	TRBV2	TGTGCCAGCATTCTAGGGACAACCACCGGGGAGCTGTTTTTT	CASILGTTTGELFF
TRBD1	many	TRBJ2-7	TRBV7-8	TGTGCCAGCAGCTCGACCGGGACAGGGGGAGACGAGCAGTACTTC	CASSSTGTGGDEQYF
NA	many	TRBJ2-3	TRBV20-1	TGCAGTGCTGATATAGTAGGCACGCAGTATTTT	CSADIVGTQYF
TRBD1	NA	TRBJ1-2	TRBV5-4	TGTGCCAGCAGCTTAGATACAGGGGCCACTGGCTACACCTTC	CASSLDTGATGYTF
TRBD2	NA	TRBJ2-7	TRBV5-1	TGCGCCAGCAGCTTGGTAGCGGGGGGCCTGGTAGAATACGAGCAGTACTTC	CASSLVAGGLVEYEQYF
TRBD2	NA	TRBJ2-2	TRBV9	TGTGCCAGCAGCGTAGATTCTAGCGGGGGCACCGGGGAGCTGTTTTTT	CASSVDSSGGTGELFF
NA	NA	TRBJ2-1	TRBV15	TGTGCCACCAGCACGGAAGGACAGATCAATGAGCAGTTCTTC	CATSTEGQINEQFF
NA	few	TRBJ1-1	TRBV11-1	TGTGCCAGCAGCTCGATAAGGAGTAACACTGAAGCTTTCTTT	CASSSIRSNTEAFF
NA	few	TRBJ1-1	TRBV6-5	TGTGCCAGCAGTTACGGCAGCATAACTGAAGCTTTCTTT	CASSYGSITEAFF
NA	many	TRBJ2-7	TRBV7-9	TGTGCCAGCAGCTTTTCGGGACTCCTCTACGAGCAGTACTTC	CASSFSGLLYEQYF
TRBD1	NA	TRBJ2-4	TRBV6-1	TGTGCCAGCAGCCGGACAGGGAAAAACATTCAGTACTTC	CASSRTGKNIQYF
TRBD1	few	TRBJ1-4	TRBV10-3	TGTGCCATCAGTTCCGACCTGACAGGGTCTAATGAAAAACTGTTTTTT	CAISSDLTGSNEKLFF
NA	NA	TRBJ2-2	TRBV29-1	TGCAGCGTTACTACGGACACCGGGGAGCTGTTTTTT	CSVTTDTGELFF
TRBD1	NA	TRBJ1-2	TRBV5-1	TGCGCCAGCAGCTTGGGCCCCCTCGGACAGGTAGCTAACTATGGCTACACCTTC	CASSLGPLGQVANYGYTF
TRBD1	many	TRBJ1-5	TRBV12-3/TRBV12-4	TGTGCCAGCAGTAGGACAGGGATAAGTCAGCCCCAGCATTTT	CASSRTGISQPQHF
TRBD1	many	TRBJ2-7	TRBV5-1	TGCGCCAGCAGCTTGGGACAGGGGGACTACGAGCAGTACTTC	CASSLGQGDYEQYF